This T cell receptor (beta chain) comes out of a study of a mutant IDH1 vaccine in newly diagnosed glioma (dated by TCRdb to about 2021). With respect to the entire study: Patients received eight vaccinations in weeks 1, 3, 5, 7, 11, 15, 19 and 23, corresponding to visits V03 through V10. Vaccination started 4-6 weeks after radiotherapy alone, or was given together with temozolomide cycles in the groups whose treatment included chemotherapy. The roughly 33 treated patients were approximately 62% male and around 38% female, with a mean age of 40.4 years. Prior to enrollment, patients had been given standard therapy consisting of radiotherapy alone, temozolomide alone, or radiochemotherapy with temozolomide, with the combination given to most patients. Peripheral blood was collected at six visits: V03 (baseline), V05, V07, V10, V12 and V13. For exploratory analyses, roughly 25 treated patients had longitudinal TCRB deep sequencing done wherever samples were available. Overall results and qualifications from the work: Pseudoprogression appeared unrelated to alterations in the top peripheral T cell clonotypes detected by TCRB sequencing. Immune responses induced by the vaccine were seen in 93.3% of patients across multiple MHC alleles. Selection of PBMC samples for TCRB deep sequencing was based on availability. The authors noted that analyses of patient blood samples could not be reproduced because of sample limitations.

Receptors were amplified or captured by the immunoSEQ multiplex PCR assay. The hsTCRB Kit was used according to the manufacturer's protocol to amplify rearranged TCR beta chain sequences. An Illumina MiSeq was used to sequence the TCRB libraries. Concerning the study's data processing: Demultiplexing, trimming and gene mapping were performed with the kit vendor's proprietary platform. In TCRdb, the immuneACCESS table is reduced to in-frame sequences with V and J assigned. These tables do not hold every clone; where another copy was compared, an unresolved V gene accounts for under half, and the others remain unexplained. V, J and clone size were drawn from that table, and D and trimming were deduced from the DNA. This sample has some 130,000 clones in its table, and roughly 78% of those were observed once. 4.5% to 5.5% of the sample is held by the ten biggest clonotypes. CDR1 SGHTS and CDR2 YDEGEE were looked up in the germline V gene. V and J lose 2 bases and 4 bases, and a span of 15 bases separates them. The CDR3 spans 15 residues, from the cysteine through the phenylalanine. Left in the record is the CDR3 DNA by itself, 45 bases read in frame from the first base.

The intended sense of this specimen's time point label: week 11, during vaccination. Every vaccine dose consisted of 300 ug of a 20-mer mutant IDH1 peptide in Montanide, administered subcutaneously together with topical imiquimod. All donors had newly diagnosed IDH1-mutant astrocytomas of WHO grade 3 or 4 that showed loss of nuclear ATRX. The samples were drawn from NOA16, a multicentre, single-arm, open-label phase I trial in Germany that tested a mutant IDH1 peptide vaccine in humans for the first time. Genomic DNA for TCRB sequencing was extracted from EDTA blood using the DNeasy Blood and Tissue Kit. As regards this clone: No cognate antigen has been identified for it. Base qualities are missing; no much larger clone stands one base away.

The chain links TRBV5-8 with TRBJ1-2; the D segment cannot be called with confidence. This clonotype originated in a man between 40 and 49 years old with glioma. This sample comprised PBMCs, obtained from a glioma patient whose treatment included an IDH1 peptide vaccine. The nucleotides are TGTGCCAGCAGCTTAGGTGGCGGTCTCGGCTATGGCTACACCTTC. This encodes CASSLGGGLGYGYTF.